The sequence of this T cell receptor (beta chain) was determined in a study of T cells in Graves' hyperthyroidism and ophthalmopathy (dated by TCRdb to between 2019 and 2020). Broadly, across the study: Peripheral blood was sampled at the time of initial diagnosis, prior to any treatment. For training and testing, the 100 or so patients in the discovery cohort were randomly divided in a 7:3 ratio. To identify TCR V-J signatures that set the groups apart, the researchers used a discovery cohort of about a hundred patients, made up of 40 to 45 with Graves' ophthalmopathy and about 60 with stable Graves' hyperthyroidism. In addition, the study compared T-cell repertoires in thyroid tissue and in blood from five or six Graves' hyperthyroidism patients. TCR Vbeta CDR3 sequencing of roughly 140 peripheral blood samples (43 ophthalmopathy, roughly 72 hyperthyroidism and around 17 progressor patients) is reported in the paper. Once sampling was done, hyperthyroidism patients were given methimazole at a starting dose of 30 mg daily, whereas ophthalmopathy patients were given high-dose intravenous methylprednisolone. Prospective prediction of ophthalmopathy was tested in an independent validation cohort consisting of fewer than 20 hyperthyroidism patients and some 16 patients who later progressed to ophthalmopathy. Broad study findings and their caveats: Sample size was not statistically predetermined, and blinding of investigators to group allocation was not performed. Most expanded thyroid clonotypes (frequency above 0.001) were also detected in blood, suggesting blood repertoires may reflect thyroid immune responses. During validation, the model predicted progression to ophthalmopathy a median of approximately 6 months ahead of onset, with 60% to 71% sensitivity and around 72% specificity. Ophthalmopathy was separated from stable hyperthyroidism by a 13 V-J signature model, with 85% to 90% sensitivity and roughly 84% specificity obtained in cross-validation and 80%/75% obtained in testing.

Including the terminal cysteine and phenylalanine, the CDR3 comprises 16 residues. This entry keeps only the CDR3 DNA: 48 bases, framed from base 1. Trimming at the junction amounts to 6 bases on V and 1 base on J, and the germline ends lie 18 bases apart. Per the germline V gene, KGHSH is the CDR1 and LQKENI is the CDR2. The TCR beta CDR3 regions were amplified from the RNA transcripts. The TCR CDR3 was subjected to a first round of RT-PCR using the HTBI primer set and the Qiagen OneStep RT-PCR kit. The libraries were constructed in a second round of multiplex PCR and then size-selected and purified. Libraries were sequenced paired-end with 100 bp reads on an Illumina HiSeq2000. Per the authors' processing: SOAPnuke was used to process the raw data, with reads discarded if the reads contained adapters or uncalled bases, had a mean Phred below 15, or lacked an exact constant-primer or identifier match. COPE v1.2.5 was used to merge the high-quality paired reads, and each unique nucleotide sequence was defined as a clonotype. MiTCR v1.1 was used to align clonotypes to the IMGT TRBV, TRBD and TRBJ reference segments. Analysis was restricted to V-J combinations with a frequency above 0.0001, which covered roughly 99% of repertoires. A TCS score was defined as the ratio of F50 (clonal expansion) to E x V (chaos), with BLOSUM62-based TCRdist applied between CDR3 peptides within each V-J. Welch's t-statistics and random forest reduced several hundred V-J features to roughly 13, which were used in a naive Bayes classifier (R e1071). Clones were called with MiXCR by TCRdb after fastp trimmed the public reads at Q25, and only in-frame beta chains were retained. Entries that share a CDR3 protein sequence are merged under the most common genes and DNA. The V and J calls here are based on TCRdb, not the publication. The sample table lists around 300,000 distinct CDR3 sequences, roughly an eighth of them with a count of one. 7.9% of the sample lies in the top ten.

To note about this clonotype: This clone's antigen is unknown. No qualities accompany the bases; no much larger clone lies one base away.

Stable Graves' hyperthyroidism was defined as no progression to ophthalmopathy during 18 months of follow-up. Hyperthyroidism patients were aged 18 to 65 years and newly diagnosed, with disease duration of less than 2 months. The study excluded patients with uncontrolled infections, other autoimmune diseases, pregnancy or lactation. Clinical symptoms, serum thyroxine and TRAb, thyroid ultrasound, and orbital computed tomography formed the basis for the diagnoses. Ficoll-Paque density gradient centrifugation was used to isolate PBMCs from about 9 ml of fresh peripheral blood. Total RNA was extracted using Trizol reagent, and RNA quality was assessed on an Agilent 2100 Bioanalyzer.

Source material: blood. The chain is encoded by TRBV18 joined to TRBJ1-1, with no D gene named confidently. The source of this sequence is a woman aged 40-49 years with Graves' hyperthyroidism. The CDR3 has the sequence CASSQLRVIENTEAFF. The bases read TGTGCCAGCTCGCAACTCCGGGTTATAGAGAACACTGAAGCTTTCTTT. With all but the CDR3 taken from the reference TRBV18 and TRBJ1-1 genes, the full variable domain is: NAGVMQNPRHLVRRRGQEARLRCSPMKGHSHVYWYRQLPEEGLKFMVYLQKENIIDESGMPKERFSAEFPKEGPSILRIQQVVRGDSAAYFCASSQLRVIENTEAFFGQGTRLTVV.